The clone carrying this TCR beta chain was picked up one time. The source of the sample is a study of cytomegalovirus exposure and HLA in healthy donors. The PCR ran on 60 Vbeta and 13 Jbeta primers. Assay used: immunoSEQ multiplex PCR; TCRdb lists only in-frame clones, some missing. This sample yields some 120,000 clones, of which roughly 71% are seen a single time; 3.5% to 5% belongs to the top ten. Trimming took 3 bases from V and 3 from J, leaving 15 bases between them. There are 16 residues in the CDR3. Germline V gives CDR1 LGHNA, CDR2 YSLEER. The sequence was obtained from a woman between 45 and 65 years old in good health and CMV-seropositive. Specimen: PBMCs. The chain recombines TRBV4-3 with TRBJ1-5; D is unclear. CDR3 bases: TGCGCCAGCAGCCAGGCTTTAAGCGGCTTCAATCAGCCCCAGCATTTT. Translated, it gives CASSQALSGFNQPQHF.